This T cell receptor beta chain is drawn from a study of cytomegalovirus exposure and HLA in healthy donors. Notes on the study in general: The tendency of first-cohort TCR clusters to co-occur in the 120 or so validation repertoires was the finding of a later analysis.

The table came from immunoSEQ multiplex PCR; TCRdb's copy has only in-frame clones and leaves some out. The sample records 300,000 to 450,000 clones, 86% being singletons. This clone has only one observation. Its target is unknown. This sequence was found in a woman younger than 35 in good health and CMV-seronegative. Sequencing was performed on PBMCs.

CDR3 protein: CASSLYAPYRGQEQYF. CDR3 in DNA: TGTGCCAGCAGTTTATATGCCCCGTACAGGGGGCAAGAGCAGTACTTC. This rearrangement joins TRBV28 to TRBJ2-7, with 9 bases fitting TRBD1. Germline assignment: CDR1 MDHEN and CDR2 SYDVKM. V gave up 1 base and J gave up 7 bases; unmatched junction bases: 11. CDR3 length: 16 amino acids.